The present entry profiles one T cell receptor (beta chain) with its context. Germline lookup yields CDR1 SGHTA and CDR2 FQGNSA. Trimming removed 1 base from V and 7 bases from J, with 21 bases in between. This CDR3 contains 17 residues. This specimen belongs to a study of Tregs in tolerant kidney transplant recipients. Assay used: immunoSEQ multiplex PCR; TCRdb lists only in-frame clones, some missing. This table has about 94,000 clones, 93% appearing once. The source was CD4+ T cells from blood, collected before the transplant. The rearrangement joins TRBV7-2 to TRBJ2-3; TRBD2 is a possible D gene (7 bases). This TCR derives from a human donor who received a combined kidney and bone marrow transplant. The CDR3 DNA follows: TGTGCCAGCAGCTTAGGTCCGGCGGGAGTAGGGGGAAATACGCAGTATTTT. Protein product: CASSLGPAGVGGNTQYF.